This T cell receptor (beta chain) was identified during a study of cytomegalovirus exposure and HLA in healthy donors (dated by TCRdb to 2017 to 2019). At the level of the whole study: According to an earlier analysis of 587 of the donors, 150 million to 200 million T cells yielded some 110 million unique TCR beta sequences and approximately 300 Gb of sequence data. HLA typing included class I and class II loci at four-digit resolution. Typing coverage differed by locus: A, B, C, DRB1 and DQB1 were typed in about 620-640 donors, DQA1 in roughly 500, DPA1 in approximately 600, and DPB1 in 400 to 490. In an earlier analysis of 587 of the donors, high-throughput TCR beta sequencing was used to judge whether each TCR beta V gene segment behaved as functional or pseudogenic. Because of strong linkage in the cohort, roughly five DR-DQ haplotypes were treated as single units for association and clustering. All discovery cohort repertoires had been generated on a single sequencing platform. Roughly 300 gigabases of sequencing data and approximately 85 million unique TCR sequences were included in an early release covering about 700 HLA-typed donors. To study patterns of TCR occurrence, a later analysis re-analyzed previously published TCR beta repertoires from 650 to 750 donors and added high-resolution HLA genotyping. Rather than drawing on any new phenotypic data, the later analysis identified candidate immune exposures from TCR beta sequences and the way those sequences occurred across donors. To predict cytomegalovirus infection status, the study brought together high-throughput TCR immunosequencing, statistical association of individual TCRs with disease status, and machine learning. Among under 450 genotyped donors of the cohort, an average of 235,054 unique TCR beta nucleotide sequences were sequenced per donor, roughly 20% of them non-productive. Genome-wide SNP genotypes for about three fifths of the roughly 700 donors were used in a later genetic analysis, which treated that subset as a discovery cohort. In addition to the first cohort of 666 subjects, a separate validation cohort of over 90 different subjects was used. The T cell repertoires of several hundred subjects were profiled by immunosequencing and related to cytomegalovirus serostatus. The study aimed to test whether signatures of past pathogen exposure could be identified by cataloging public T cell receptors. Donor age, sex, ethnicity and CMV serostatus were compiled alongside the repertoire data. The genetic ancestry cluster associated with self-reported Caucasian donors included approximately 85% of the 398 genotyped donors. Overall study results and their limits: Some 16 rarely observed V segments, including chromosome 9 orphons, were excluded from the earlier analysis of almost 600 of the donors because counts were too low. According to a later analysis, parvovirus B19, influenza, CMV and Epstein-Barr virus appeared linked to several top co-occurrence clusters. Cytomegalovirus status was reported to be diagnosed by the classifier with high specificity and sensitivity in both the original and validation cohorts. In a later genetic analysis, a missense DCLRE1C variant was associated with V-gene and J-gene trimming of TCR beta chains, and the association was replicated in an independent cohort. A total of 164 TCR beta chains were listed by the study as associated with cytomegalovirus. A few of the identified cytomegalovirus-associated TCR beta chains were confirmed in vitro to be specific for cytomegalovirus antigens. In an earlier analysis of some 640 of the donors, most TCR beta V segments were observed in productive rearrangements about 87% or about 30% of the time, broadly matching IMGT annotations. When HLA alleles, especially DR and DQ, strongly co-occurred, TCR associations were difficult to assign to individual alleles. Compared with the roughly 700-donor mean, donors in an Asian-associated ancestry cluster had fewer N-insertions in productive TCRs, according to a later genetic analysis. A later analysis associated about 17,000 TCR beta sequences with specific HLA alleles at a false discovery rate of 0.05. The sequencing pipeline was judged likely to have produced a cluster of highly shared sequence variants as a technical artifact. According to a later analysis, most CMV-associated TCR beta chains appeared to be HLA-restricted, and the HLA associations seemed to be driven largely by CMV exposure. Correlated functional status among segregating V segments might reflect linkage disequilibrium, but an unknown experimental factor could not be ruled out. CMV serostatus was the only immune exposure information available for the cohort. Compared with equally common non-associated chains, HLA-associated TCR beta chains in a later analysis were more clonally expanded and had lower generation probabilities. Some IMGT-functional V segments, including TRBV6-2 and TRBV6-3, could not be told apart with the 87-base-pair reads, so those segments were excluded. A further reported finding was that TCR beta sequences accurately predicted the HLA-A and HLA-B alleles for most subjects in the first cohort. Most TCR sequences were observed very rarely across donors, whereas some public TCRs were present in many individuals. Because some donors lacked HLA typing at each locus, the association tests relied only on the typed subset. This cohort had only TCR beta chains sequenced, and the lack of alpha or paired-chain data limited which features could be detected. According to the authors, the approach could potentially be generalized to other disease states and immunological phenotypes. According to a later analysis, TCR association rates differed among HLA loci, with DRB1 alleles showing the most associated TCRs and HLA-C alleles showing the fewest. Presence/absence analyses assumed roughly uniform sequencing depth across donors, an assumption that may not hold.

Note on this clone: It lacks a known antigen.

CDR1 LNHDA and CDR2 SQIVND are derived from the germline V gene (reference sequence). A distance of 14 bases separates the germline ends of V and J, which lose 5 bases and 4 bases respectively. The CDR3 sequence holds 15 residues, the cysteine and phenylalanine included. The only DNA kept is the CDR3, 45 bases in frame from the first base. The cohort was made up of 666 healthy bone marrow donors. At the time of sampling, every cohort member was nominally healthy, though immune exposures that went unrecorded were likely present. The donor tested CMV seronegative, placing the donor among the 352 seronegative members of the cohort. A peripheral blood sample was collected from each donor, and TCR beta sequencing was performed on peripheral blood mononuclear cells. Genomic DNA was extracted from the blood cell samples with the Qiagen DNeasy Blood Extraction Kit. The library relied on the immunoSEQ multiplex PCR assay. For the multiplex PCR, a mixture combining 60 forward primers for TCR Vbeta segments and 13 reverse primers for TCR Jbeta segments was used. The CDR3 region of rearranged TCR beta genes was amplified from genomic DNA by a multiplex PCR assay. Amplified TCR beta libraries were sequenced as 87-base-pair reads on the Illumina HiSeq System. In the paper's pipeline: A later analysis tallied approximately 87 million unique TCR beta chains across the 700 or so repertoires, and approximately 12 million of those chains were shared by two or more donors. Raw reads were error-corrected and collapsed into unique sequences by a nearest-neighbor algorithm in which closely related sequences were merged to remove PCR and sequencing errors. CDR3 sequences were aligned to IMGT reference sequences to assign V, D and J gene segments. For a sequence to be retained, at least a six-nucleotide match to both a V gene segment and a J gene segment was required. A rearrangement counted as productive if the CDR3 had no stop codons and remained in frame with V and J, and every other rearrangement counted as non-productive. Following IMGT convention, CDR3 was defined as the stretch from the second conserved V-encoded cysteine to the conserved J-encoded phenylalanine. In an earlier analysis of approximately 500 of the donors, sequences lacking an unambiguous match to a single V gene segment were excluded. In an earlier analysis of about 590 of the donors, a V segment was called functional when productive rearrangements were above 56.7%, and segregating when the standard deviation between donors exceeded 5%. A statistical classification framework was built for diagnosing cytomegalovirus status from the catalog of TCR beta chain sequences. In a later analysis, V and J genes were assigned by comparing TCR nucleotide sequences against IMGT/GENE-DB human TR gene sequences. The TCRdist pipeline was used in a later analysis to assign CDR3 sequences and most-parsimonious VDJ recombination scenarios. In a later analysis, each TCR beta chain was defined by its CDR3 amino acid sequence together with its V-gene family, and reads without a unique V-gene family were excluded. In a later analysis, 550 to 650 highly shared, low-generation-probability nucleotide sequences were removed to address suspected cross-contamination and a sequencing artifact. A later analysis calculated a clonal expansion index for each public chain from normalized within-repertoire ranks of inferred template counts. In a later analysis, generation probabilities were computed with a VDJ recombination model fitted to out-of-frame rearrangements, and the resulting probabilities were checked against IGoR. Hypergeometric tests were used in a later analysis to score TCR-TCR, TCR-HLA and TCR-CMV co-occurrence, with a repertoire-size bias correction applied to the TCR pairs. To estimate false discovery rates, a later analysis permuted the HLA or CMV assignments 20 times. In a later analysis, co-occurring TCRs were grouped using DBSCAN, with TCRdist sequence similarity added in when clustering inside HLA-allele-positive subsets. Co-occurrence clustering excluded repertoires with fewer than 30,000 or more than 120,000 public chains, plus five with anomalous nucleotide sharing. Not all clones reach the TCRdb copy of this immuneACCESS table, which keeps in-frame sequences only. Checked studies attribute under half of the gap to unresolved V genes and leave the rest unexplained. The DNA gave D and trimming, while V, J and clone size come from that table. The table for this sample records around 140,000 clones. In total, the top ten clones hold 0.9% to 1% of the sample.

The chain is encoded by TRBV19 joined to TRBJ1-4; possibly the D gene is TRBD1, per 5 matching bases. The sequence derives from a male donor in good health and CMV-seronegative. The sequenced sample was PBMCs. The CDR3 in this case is CASSPTVALNEKLFF. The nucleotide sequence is TGTGCCAGTAGTCCGACAGTTGCACTTAATGAAAAACTGTTTTTT.